This T cell receptor (beta chain) was captured in a study of T cell responses to AZD1222 COVID-19 vaccine. This clone was found a few times. Its antigen is as yet unknown. The method was immunoSEQ multiplex PCR; TCRdb's version includes in-frame clones alone and lacks a portion of them. Among about 110,000 clones listed, roughly 85% were seen once. Trimming cost V 2 bases and J 0 bases, with 10 bases left between them. The CDR3 has 16 residues. Germline V gene lookup returns CDR1 KGHSH and CDR2 LQKENI. Overall study results and limits: Just 6 or 7 people given AZD1222 tested seropositive at baseline. An increase in Spike-specific TCR breadth and depth was observed after two AZD1222 doses. Regions left unmutated in variants are reportedly the target of nearly half of spike-specific TCRs.

The chain uses TRBV18 and TRBJ2-2; a possible D gene is TRBD2 (5 bases). The material sequenced was peripheral blood, taken on day 0 of AZD1222 vaccination. This TCR came from an adult in good health. CDR3 amino acids: CASSPSGGSNTGELFF. In DNA, the CDR3 is TGTGCCAGCTCACCAAGTGGCGGGTCGAACACCGGGGAGCTGTTTTTT.